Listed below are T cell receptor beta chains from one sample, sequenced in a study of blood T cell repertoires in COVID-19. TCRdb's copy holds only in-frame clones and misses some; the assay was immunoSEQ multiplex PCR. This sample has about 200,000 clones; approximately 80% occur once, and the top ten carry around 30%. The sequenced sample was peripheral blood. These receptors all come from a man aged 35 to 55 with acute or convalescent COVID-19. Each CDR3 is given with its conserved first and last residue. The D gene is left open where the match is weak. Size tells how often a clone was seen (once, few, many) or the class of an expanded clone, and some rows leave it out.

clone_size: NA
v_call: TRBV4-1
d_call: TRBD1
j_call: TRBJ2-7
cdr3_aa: CASSQRGQGYSYEQYF
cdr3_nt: TGCGCCAGCAGCCAACGGGGACAGGGTTATTCCTACGAGCAGTACTTC

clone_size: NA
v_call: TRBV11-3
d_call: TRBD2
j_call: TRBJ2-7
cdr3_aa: CASSLKSGNEQYF
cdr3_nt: TGTGCCAGCAGCCTCAAAAGCGGGAACGAGCAGTACTTC

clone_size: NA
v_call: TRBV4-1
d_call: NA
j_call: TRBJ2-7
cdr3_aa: CASSQDLGQEILYEQYF
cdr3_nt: TGCGCCAGCAGCCAAGATCTGGGGCAGGAGATTCTCTACGAGCAGTACTTC

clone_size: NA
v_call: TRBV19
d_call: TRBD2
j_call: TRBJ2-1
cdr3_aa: CASAPGLADLYNEQFF
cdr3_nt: TGTGCCAGCGCCCCGGGACTAGCGGACTTATACAATGAGCAGTTCTTC

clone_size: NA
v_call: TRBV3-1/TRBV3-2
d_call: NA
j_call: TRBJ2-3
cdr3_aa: CASSQELVGDTQYF
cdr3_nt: TGTGCCAGCAGCCAAGAATTGGTCGGAGATACGCAGTATTTT

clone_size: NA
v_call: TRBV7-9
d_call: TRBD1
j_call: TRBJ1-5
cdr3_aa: CASSSGTGGQPQHF
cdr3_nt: TGTGCCAGCAGTTCGGGGACAGGGGGGCAGCCCCAGCATTTT

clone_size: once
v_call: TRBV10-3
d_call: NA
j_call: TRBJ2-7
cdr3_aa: CAISRDTEAYEQYF
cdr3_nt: TGTGCCATCAGCCGGGACACCGAAGCCTACGAGCAGTACTTC

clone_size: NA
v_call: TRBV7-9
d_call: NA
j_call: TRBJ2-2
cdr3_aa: CASPYGASNTGELFF
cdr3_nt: TGTGCCAGCCCTTATGGGGCGTCCAACACCGGGGAGCTGTTTTTT

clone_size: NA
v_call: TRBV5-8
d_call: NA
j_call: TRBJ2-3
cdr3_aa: CASSSRTGTDTQYF
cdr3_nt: TGTGCCAGCAGCTCAAGGACAGGCACAGATACGCAGTATTTT

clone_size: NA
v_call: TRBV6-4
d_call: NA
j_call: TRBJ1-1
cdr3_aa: CASSEDTMGPNTEAFF
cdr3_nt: TGTGCCAGCAGTGAAGATACCATGGGGCCGAACACTGAAGCTTTCTTT

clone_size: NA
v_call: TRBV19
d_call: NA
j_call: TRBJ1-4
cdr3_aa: CASTPSTNEKLFF
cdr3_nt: TGTGCCAGTACTCCCTCAACTAATGAAAAACTGTTTTTT

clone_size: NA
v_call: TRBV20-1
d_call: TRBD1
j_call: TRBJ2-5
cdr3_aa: CSASHGTEGETQYF
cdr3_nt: TGCAGTGCTAGTCACGGGACAGAGGGAGAGACCCAGTACTTC

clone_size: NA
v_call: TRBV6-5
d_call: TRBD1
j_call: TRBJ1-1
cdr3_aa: CASSNRDRGEAFF
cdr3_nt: TGTGCCAGCAGTAACCGGGACAGGGGTGAAGCTTTCTTT

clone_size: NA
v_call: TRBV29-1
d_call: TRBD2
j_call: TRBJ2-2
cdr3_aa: CSVERSGRGQNTGELFF
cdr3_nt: TGCAGCGTTGAACGTAGCGGGAGAGGACAGAACACCGGGGAGCTGTTTTTT

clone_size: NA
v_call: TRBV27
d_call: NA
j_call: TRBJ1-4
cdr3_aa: CASSPTQLFNEKLFF
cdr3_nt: TGTGCCAGCAGTCCAACACAGCTTTTTAATGAAAAACTGTTTTTT

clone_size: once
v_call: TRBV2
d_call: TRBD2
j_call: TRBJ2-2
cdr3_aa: CASRGLAGYTGELFF
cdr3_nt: TGTGCCAGCAGGGGACTAGCGGGATACACCGGGGAGCTGTTTTTT

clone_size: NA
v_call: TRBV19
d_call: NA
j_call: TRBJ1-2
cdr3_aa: CASSMGAGRGYTF
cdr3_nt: TGTGCCAGTAGTATGGGGGCAGGGCGCGGCTACACCTTC

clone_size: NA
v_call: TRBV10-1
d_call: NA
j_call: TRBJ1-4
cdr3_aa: CATLARRREKLFF
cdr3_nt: TGCGCCACCCTAGCCAGACGCCGTGAAAAACTGTTTTTT

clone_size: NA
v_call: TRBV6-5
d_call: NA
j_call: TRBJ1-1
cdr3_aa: CASSRRENRDTEAFF
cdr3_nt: TGTGCCAGCAGCCGACGGGAGAATCGTGACACTGAAGCTTTCTTT

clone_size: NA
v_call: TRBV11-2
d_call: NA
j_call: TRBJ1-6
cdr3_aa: CASSARTVQNSPLHF
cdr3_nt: TGTGCCAGCAGCGCCCGGACAGTTCAAAATTCACCCCTCCACTTT

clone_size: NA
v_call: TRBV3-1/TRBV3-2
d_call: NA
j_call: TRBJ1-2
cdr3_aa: CASSQDPAGNYGYTF
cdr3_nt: TGTGCCAGCAGCCAAGATCCGGCAGGTAACTATGGCTACACCTTC

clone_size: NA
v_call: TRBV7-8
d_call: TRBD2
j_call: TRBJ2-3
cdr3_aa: CASSLAPGGGDTQYF
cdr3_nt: TGTGCCAGCAGCTTAGCGCCGGGAGGGGGGGATACGCAGTATTTT

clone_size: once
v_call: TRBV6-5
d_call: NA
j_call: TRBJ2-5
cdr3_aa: CASSYRGLDGGTQYF
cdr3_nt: TGTGCCAGCAGTTACCGTGGACTGGACGGGGGAACCCAGTACTTC

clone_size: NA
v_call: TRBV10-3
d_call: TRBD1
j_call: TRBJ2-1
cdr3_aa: CAIRPGTGYNEQFF
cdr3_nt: TGTGCCATCAGGCCCGGGACAGGGTACAATGAGCAGTTCTTC

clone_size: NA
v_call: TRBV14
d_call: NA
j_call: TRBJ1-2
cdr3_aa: CASSKPGMPAFGYTF
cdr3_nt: TGTGCCAGCAGCAAACCAGGGATGCCTGCCTTCGGCTACACCTTC

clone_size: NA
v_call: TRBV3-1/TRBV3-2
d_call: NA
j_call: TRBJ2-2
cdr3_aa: CASSHGQTNTGELFF
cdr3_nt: TGTGCCAGCAGTCACGGACAGACCAACACCGGGGAGCTGTTTTTT

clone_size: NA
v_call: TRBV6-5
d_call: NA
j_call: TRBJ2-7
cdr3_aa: CASSRGQTTTYEQYF
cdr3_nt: TGTGCCAGCAGCCGAGGGCAGACCACAACCTACGAGCAGTACTTC

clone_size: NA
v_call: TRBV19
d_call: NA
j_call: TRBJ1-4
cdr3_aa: CASSSLSPSSNEKLFF
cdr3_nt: TGTGCCAGTAGTTCCCTTTCTCCGTCGTCTAATGAAAAACTGTTTTTT

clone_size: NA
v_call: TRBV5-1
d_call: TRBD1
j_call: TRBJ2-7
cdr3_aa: CASSQHRGWRNEQYF
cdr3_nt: TGCGCCAGCAGCCAACACAGGGGTTGGAGGAACGAGCAGTACTTC

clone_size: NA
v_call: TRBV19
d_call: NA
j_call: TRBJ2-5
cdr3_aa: CASSTQGAGVEETQYF
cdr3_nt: TGTGCCAGTAGTACCCAGGGGGCGGGAGTGGAAGAGACCCAGTACTTC

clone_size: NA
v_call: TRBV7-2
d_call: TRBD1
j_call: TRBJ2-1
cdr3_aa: CASKRTGTGTYNEQFF
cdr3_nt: TGTGCCAGCAAAAGAACCGGGACAGGGACCTACAATGAGCAGTTCTTC

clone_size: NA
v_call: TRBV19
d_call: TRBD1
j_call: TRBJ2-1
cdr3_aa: CASSIRGQGIDEQFF
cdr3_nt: TGTGCCAGTAGTATAAGGGGACAGGGGATAGATGAGCAGTTCTTC

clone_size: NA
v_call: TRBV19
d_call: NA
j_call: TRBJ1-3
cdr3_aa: CASRNKGENTIYF
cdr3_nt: TGTGCCAGTCGGAACAAGGGGGAAAACACCATATATTTT

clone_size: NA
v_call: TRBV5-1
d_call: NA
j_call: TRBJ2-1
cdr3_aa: CASSLASGGEYNEQFF
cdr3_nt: TGCGCCAGCAGCTTGGCCAGCGGAGGGGAATACAATGAGCAGTTCTTC

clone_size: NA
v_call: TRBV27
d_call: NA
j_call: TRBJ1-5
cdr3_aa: CASSLFGAASQPQHF
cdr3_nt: TGTGCCAGCAGTTTATTTGGGGCAGCCAGTCAGCCCCAGCATTTT

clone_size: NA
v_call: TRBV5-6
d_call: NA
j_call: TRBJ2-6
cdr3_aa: CASSLAAGKSSGANVLTF
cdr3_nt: TGTGCCAGCAGCTTGGCCGCAGGGAAGAGCTCTGGGGCCAACGTCCTGACTTTC

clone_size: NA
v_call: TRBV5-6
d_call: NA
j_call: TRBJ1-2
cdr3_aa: CASSSEGGHYGYTF
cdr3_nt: TGTGCCAGCAGCTCCGAAGGGGGTCACTATGGCTACACCTTC

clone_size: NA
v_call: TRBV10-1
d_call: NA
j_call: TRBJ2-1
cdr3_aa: CASSESYGSLRANEQFF
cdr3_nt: TGCGCCAGCAGTGAGTCGTACGGGAGCTTAAGAGCCAATGAGCAGTTCTTC

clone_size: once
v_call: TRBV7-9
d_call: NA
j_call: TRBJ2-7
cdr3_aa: CASSILQGTYEQYF
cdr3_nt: TGTGCCAGCAGCATTCTACAGGGAACGTACGAGCAGTACTTC

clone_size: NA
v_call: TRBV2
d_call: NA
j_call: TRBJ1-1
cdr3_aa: CASNGGYTEAFF
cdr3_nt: TGTGCCAGCAATGGGGGGTACACTGAAGCTTTCTTT

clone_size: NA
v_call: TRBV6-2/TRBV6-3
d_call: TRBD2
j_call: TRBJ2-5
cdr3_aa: CASSRLAGGETQYF
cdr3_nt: TGTGCCAGCAGTAGACTAGCGGGAGGAGAGACCCAGTACTTC

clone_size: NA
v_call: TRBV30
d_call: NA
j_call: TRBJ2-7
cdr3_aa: CAWSREQGDEQYF
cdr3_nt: TGTGCCTGGAGTAGGGAACAGGGAGACGAGCAGTACTTC

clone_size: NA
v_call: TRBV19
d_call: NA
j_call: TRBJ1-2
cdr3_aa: CASRTEANYGYTF
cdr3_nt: TGTGCCAGCAGGACAGAAGCTAACTATGGCTACACCTTC

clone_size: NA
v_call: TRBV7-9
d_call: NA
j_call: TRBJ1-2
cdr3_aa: CASALEYGYTF
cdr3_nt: TGTGCCAGTGCCTTGGAGTATGGCTACACCTTC

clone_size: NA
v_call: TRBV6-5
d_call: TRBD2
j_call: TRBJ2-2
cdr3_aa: CASSPLAGNTGELFF
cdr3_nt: TGTGCCAGCAGTCCTCTAGCGGGGAACACCGGGGAGCTGTTTTTT

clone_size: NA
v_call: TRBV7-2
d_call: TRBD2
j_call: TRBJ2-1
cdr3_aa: CASSLEVGASGSSQFF
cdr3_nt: TGTGCCAGCAGCTTAGAGGTGGGAGCTAGCGGGAGTTCTCAGTTCTTC

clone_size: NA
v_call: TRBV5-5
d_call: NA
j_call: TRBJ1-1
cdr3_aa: CASSIWTDEAFF
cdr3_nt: TGTGCCAGCAGCATCTGGACAGATGAAGCTTTCTTT

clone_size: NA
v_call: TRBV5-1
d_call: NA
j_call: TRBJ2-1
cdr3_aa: CASSLGGGGYNEQFF
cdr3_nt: TGCGCCAGCAGCTTGGGTGGGGGAGGCTACAATGAGCAGTTCTTC

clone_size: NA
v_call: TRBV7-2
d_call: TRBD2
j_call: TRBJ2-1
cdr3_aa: CASSSPGLAGVQGQFF
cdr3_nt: TGTGCCAGCAGCTCACCGGGACTAGCGGGAGTGCAGGGGCAGTTCTTC